Listed here are 24 T cell receptor beta chains from one sample, sequenced in a study of T-cell reconstitution after alpha-beta-depleted transplantation in children (dated by TCRdb to about 2016). Reading the label with the study, this specimen's treatment or condition is: allogeneic hematopoietic cell transplantation with graft depleted of TCRalphabeta T cells and CD19 B cells. Library preparation was by PCR. Sequencing was carried out with an Illumina HiSeq 2500. To normalize quantification of the TCRbeta repertoire, the TCR libraries were built with molecular barcoding that relied on unique molecular identifiers. In TCRdb, the public reads were trimmed at Q25 with fastp and aligned with MiXCR, with productive beta chains retained. Rows matching on CDR3 protein sequence are summarized as one entry with the most common DNA and genes. For this sample there are approximately 500,000 distinct CDR3 sequences; 8% to 11% appear just once. The top ten clones comprise roughly 2% of the sample.

The sequences come from PBMCs, collected before TCRalphabeta/CD19-depleted stem cell transplant. The receptors stem from a child aged 2-15 years with inherited bone marrow failure, due to receive a stem cell transplant.

This clonotype was counted a few times. V is TRBV5-1 and J is TRBJ2-7; 12 nucleotides line up with TRBD2. CDR3 length: 16 amino acids. Trimming cost V 1 base and J 3 bases; bases outside gene matches: 5. In germline, CDR1 is SGHRS, CDR2 YFSETQ. As DNA, the CDR3 is TGCGCCAGCAGCTTGCTGATGACTAGCGGGAGCTACGAGCAGTACTTC. Translating it yields CASSLLMTSGSYEQYF.

This clonotype was seen only a few times. This chain links TRBV19 with TRBJ1-1, with D hard to call. The CDR3 is 14 amino acids. Trimming left V 3 bases short and J 6 bases short, with 14 bases between. Germline V CDR1 and CDR2: LNHDA, SQIVND (reference sequence). The CDR3 bases are TGTGCCAGTAGTATTGGCGGTATTTGGGCTGAAGCTTTCTTT. It specifies CASSIGGIWAEAFF.

This clonotype was observed a few times. J is TRBJ2-1 and V is TRBV19; TRBD1 aligns across 10 bases. This CDR3 spans 16 amino acids. Germline CDR1 is LNHDA and CDR2 is SQIVND (reference sequence). With 6 bases clipped from V and 6 bases from J, the junction kept 11 bases outside the gene matches. CDR3 nucleotides: TGTGCCAGTAGCCACCTTCCGGGACAGGGGACCAATGAGCAGTTCTTC. As protein: CASSHLPGQGTNEQFF.

Many counts were recorded for this clonotype. This sequence joins TRBV29-1 and TRBJ2-7; TRBD2 aligns across 8 bases. CDR3 length: 12 residues. J was trimmed by 2 bases and V by 6 bases; bases with no gene match: 3. Looked up from germline, CDR1 is SQVTM and CDR2 is ANQGSEA. CDR3: CSVAGATYEQYF. The CDR3 nucleotides read TGCAGCGTAGCGGGAGCGACCTACGAGCAGTACTTC.

There are many counts of this clonotype. The rearrangement joins TRBV29-1 to TRBJ2-7; 11 nucleotides align to TRBD1. CDR1 and CDR2 from the germline V gene are SQVTM and ANQGSEA. The CDR3 length is 14 residues. V was clipped by 6 bases and J by 4 bases; unmatched bases: 8. The CDR3 sequence is CSVGGQGARYEQYF. The DNA of the CDR3 is TGCAGCGTCGGCGGACAGGGGGCGCGATACGAGCAGTACTTC.

This clonotype appeared many times. The chain joins TRBV20-1 to TRBJ2-7; D gene unclear. The CDR3 loop spans 12 amino acids. V gave up 7 bases and J gave up 2 bases, with 12 bases separating them. Germline V gives CDR1 DFQATT, CDR2 SNEGSKA (reference sequence). CDR3 nucleotide sequence: TGCAGTGGCAGCACCGATACCTACGAGCAGTACTTC. The encoded protein is CSGSTDTYEQYF.

This clonotype appeared a few times. The chain employs TRBV4-3 and TRBJ2-1; unclear D gene. V lost 0 bases to trimming and J lost 3 bases, with 12 bases between them. The CDR3 sequence is 16 residues long. Germline values: CDR1 LGHNA, CDR2 YSLEER. The DNA for the CDR3 is TGCGCCAGCAGCCAAGAGGTCGCGGTGGGCTACAATGAGCAGTTCTTC. This translates into CASSQEVAVGYNEQFF.

The table lists this clonotype with many counts. The CDR3 nucleotides are TGTGCCAGCAGTTCCAGAGACATGAACACTGAAGCTTTCTTT. Translation gives CASSSRDMNTEAFF. The rearrangement links TRBV12-3 or TRBV12-4 to TRBJ1-1; D call uncertain. This CDR3 spans 14 amino acids. V was clipped by 4 bases and J by 0 bases, with 9 bases between them.

The sample holds a few counts of this clonotype. The V gene is TRBV19, the J gene TRBJ2-4, with D hard to call. CDR1 and CDR2 (germline): LNHDA, SQIVND (reference sequence). This CDR3 has 14 residues. The ends were cut back, 5 bases at V and 2 bases at J, with 10 bases in the middle. The CDR3 DNA reads TGTGCCAGTAGTTGGGCAGGTTCCAAAAACATTCAGTACTTC. Translating it yields CASSWAGSKNIQYF. Full variable domain (missing parts from reference TRBV19 and TRBJ2-4): DGGITQSPKYLFRKEGQNVTLSCEQNLNHDAMYWYRQDPGQGLRLIYYSQIVNDFQKGDIAEGYSVSREKKESFPLTVTSAQKNPTAFYLCASSWAGSKNIQYFGAGTRLSVL.

This clonotype has a count of ten or more. This sequence joins TRBV4-3 and TRBJ1-1, with TRBD1 matching over 8 bases. With V trimmed by 3 bases and J by 5 bases, 5 bases remained unmatched. Germline CDR1 and CDR2: LGHNA and YSLEER. This CDR3 contains 14 residues. The CDR3 region is CASSHGQGGTEAFF. Here the CDR3 DNA reads TGCGCCAGCAGCCACGGACAGGGAGGTACTGAAGCTTTCTTT.

This clonotype was found many times. The chain combines TRBV20-1 with TRBJ2-1; TRBD2 is a possible D gene (5 bases). This CDR3 is 16 amino acids long. Germline CDR1 reads DFQATT; CDR2 reads SNEGSKA (reference sequence). V was shortened by 6 bases and J by 0 bases, with 18 bases between the two germline ends. In DNA, the CDR3 is TGCAGTGCCCAAAGCGGAATCTCCATCTCCTACAATGAGCAGTTCTTC. It is translated as CSAQSGISISYNEQFF.

On this clonotype: Possible read error: a much larger clone is one base away. The chain links TRBV4-3 to TRBJ1-3; D is ambiguous. Deletions cut 0 bases from V and 3 bases from J, with 9 bases between. Germline V lookup: CDR1 LGHNA, CDR2 YSLEER. The CDR3 spans 15 residues. The CDR3 DNA sequence: TGCGCCAGCAGCCAAGATGTCCCTATTGGAAACACCATATATTTT. This codes for CASSQDVPIGNTIYF.

Worth noting for this clonotype: A much larger clone is a single base away; this may be a read error. The rearrangement joins TRBV12-3 or TRBV12-4 to TRBJ2-3; D not certain. Trimming removed 5 bases at V and 11 bases at J, with 14 bases between. There are 12 residues in the CDR3. CDR3 coding DNA: TGTGCCAGCAGTGGAGCGACGTTCCAGCAGTATTTT. It encodes CASSGATFQQYF.

Many counts were recorded for this clonotype. The rearrangement links TRBV29-1 to TRBJ2-7, with D unresolved. CDR1 SQVTM and CDR2 ANQGSEA come from the germline V gene. The CDR3 runs to 11 residues. V was trimmed by 6 bases and J by 3 bases, leaving 9 bases between them. For the CDR3, the DNA is TGCAGCGTCGGATACTACTACGAGCAGTACTTC. Translation gives CSVGYYYEQYF.

The table lists this clonotype with a few counts. The V call is TRBV6-2 or TRBV6-3, the J call TRBJ2-1, with 9 nucleotides matching TRBD2. Trimming took 5 bases from V and 8 from J; bases not matched to a gene: 7. Germline-derived CDR1 and CDR2 are MNHEY and SVGEGT. CDR3 size: 14 residues. The CDR3 loop is CASSRVAGEHEQFF. The CDR3 DNA follows: TGTGCCAGCAGTCGCGTAGCGGGAGAGCATGAGCAGTTCTTC.

This clonotype was detected ten times or more. The J gene is TRBJ2-2, the V gene TRBV10-2; TRBD2 is a possible D gene (6 bases). The CDR3 covers 15 residues. Trimming took off 6 bases at V and 4 bases at J, with 15 bases between the two ends. Germline-derived CDR1 and CDR2 are WSHSY and SAAADI. The CDR3 reads CASSGTSTGTGELFF. For the CDR3, the DNA is TGCGCCAGCAGCGGAACTAGCACGGGCACCGGGGAGCTGTTTTTT.

The rearrangement joins TRBV27 to TRBJ1-1, with D perhaps matching TRBD1 (5 bases). Germline-derived CDR1 and CDR2 are MNHEY and SMNVEV (reference sequence). The germline V and J ends were trimmed by 4 bases and 5 bases, with 11 bases remaining between them. The CDR3 sequence is 13 residues long. The CDR3 nucleotides are TGTGCCAGCAGTTCAAGGGGTGGGACTGAAGCTTTCTTT. Residues: CASSSRGGTEAFF.

This clonotype was counted at least ten times. The chain employs TRBV12-3 or TRBV12-4 and TRBJ2-1, with D unclear. V was cut by 4 bases and J by 4 bases, with 14 bases left in between. The CDR3 length is 15 residues. The CDR3 sequence: CASSYNERKYNEQFF. For the CDR3, the DNA is TGTGCCAGCAGTTATAATGAGAGGAAGTACAATGAGCAGTTCTTC.

This clonotype has ten or more counts. The chain joins TRBV28 to TRBJ2-6, with unresolved D. Germline V CDR1 and CDR2: MDHEN, SYDVKM. The CDR3 length is 15 residues. Trimming took 5 bases from V and 0 from J, leaving 8 bases between them. As DNA, the CDR3 is TGTGCCAGCAGTGGGTTTATCTCTGGGGCCAACGTCCTGACTTTC. Translated: CASSGFISGANVLTF.

The chain joins TRBV12-3 or TRBV12-4 to TRBJ2-3; TRBD2 matches at 7 bases. CDR3 length equals 17 residues. J lost 1 base, V lost 1 base, and 8 bases had no gene match. The CDR3 nucleotides are TGTGCCAGCAGTTTAGAAAAAGGACTAGGAGGCACAGATACGCAGTATTTT. Amino acid sequence: CASSLEKGLGGTDTQYF.

The V and J genes are TRBV3-1 and TRBJ1-5; 8 bases are a match to TRBD1. In germline, CDR1 is LGHDT, CDR2 YNNKEL (reference sequence). Losses at the gene ends were 6 bases for V and 7 bases for J; bases not matched to a gene: 8. CDR3 size: 14 residues. CDR3 bases: TGTGCCAGCAGTCCGACAGGGGTGATGCAGCCCCAGCATTTT. Translated, it gives CASSPTGVMQPQHF.

This clonotype was seen only a few times. This chain uses TRBV12-3 or TRBV12-4 with TRBJ2-5; 7 positions agree with TRBD2. V lost 7 bases, J lost 3 bases, and 8 bases stayed unmatched. The length of the CDR3 is 14 residues. CDR3 bases: TGTGCCAGCACCAAGACGCTAGCGGAAGAGACCCAGTACTTC. This translates into CASTKTLAEETQYF.

Many counts were recorded for this clonotype. The chain links TRBV4-3 to TRBJ2-1; 10 nucleotides align to TRBD2. Trimming removed 0 bases from V and 10 bases from J; junction bases left unmatched: 6. CDR1 and CDR2 from the germline V gene are LGHNA and YSLEER. The CDR3 spans 15 residues. CDR3 DNA: TGCGCCAGCAGCCAAGATCGGCTAGCGGGGGAAGAGCAGTTCTTC. Protein sequence: CASSQDRLAGEEQFF.

This clonotype was recorded at least ten times. The rearrangement joins TRBV5-1 to TRBJ1-1, with 9 bases that match TRBD1. V dropped 2 bases and J dropped 10; count of bases not matched to a gene: 9. The CDR3 covers 14 residues. Germline V gives CDR1 SGHRS, CDR2 YFSETQ. CDR3 coding DNA: TGCGCCAGCAGCTTAGCCGGACAGGGGCTAGGAGCTTTCTTT. It encodes CASSLAGQGLGAFF.